The 29 T cell receptor beta chains reported below all come from one sample, sequenced in a study of cytomegalovirus exposure and HLA in healthy donors. PCR amplification relied on 60 Vbeta primers (plus 13 Jbeta primers). The protocol was immunoSEQ multiplex PCR, while the TCRdb copy is restricted to in-frame clones and leaves out a portion. Here the sample spans about 43,000 clones, approximately 84% being singletons. Specimen: PBMCs. The receptors here all came from a man in his fifties or sixties in good health and CMV-seronegative.

The J gene is TRBJ2-1, the V gene TRBV5-1; TRBD2 matches 11 bases. From germline, CDR1 is SGHRS and CDR2 YFSETQ. After removal of 4 bases from V and 7 bases from J, the junction contained 10 bases not matched to a gene. CDR3 length equals 16 residues. CDR3 region: CASSRLAGGPGNEQFF. CDR3 nucleotide sequence: TGCGCCAGCAGCCGATTAGCGGGAGGGCCGGGGAATGAGCAGTTCTTC.

V is TRBV6-6 and J is TRBJ2-7, with D maybe TRBD1 (6 bases). Germline V gene sequence: CDR1 MNHNY, CDR2 SVGAGI (reference sequence). This CDR3 has 15 amino acids. V lost 6 bases and J 0 bases, leaving 15 bases between the germline ends. This CDR3 reads CASSNIGGGSYEQYF. CDR3 DNA sequence: TGTGCCAGCAGCAATATTGGGGGCGGCTCCTACGAGCAGTACTTC.

The CDR3 sequence is CASSLVGGQETQYF. The CDR3 bases are TGTGCCAGCAGCTTAGTGGGGGGTCAAGAGACCCAGTACTTC. The chain links TRBV7-9 to TRBJ2-5, with D maybe TRBD2 (6 bases). This CDR3 comprises 14 residues. Germline values: CDR1 SEHNR, CDR2 FQNEAQ (reference sequence). Between the trimmed V and J ends, which lost 1 base and 2 bases, there was a span of 8 bases.

To note about this clone: Within the sample, other DNA sequences also encode this same CDR3. This chain connects TRBV7-3 to TRBJ2-1, with no clear D. This CDR3 contains 13 residues. Germline CDR1 is SGHTA and CDR2 is FQGTGA. Trimming left V 2 bases short and J 6 bases short, with 8 bases between. This CDR3 reads CASSLELGNEQFF. CDR3 nucleotides: TGTGCCAGCAGCTTAGAGCTAGGCAATGAGCAGTTCTTC. The whole variable domain, remainder taken from reference TRBV7-3 and TRBJ2-1, is GAGVSQTPSNKVTEKGKYVELRCDPISGHTALYWYRQSLGQGPEFLIYFQGTGAADDSGLPNDRFFAVRPEGSVSTLKIQRTERGDSAVYLCASSLELGNEQFFGPGTRLTVL.

This chain connects TRBV28 to TRBJ1-6; a weak D match, TRBD1 (6 bases). The CDR3 is made up of 15 amino acids. Trimming stripped 6 bases from V and 8 bases from J, with 17 bases between. The germline V gene has CDR1 MDHEN and CDR2 SYDVKM. This CDR3 reads CASSLQGRPYSPLHF. CDR3 nucleotide sequence: TGTGCCAGCAGCCTACAGGGTCGACCCTATTCACCCCTCCACTTT.

The V call is TRBV7-9, the J call TRBJ1-2, with 9 positions matching TRBD1. This CDR3 contains 15 residues. The germline V gene encodes CDR1 SEHNR and CDR2 FQNEAQ (reference sequence). The junction had 5 bases not matched to a gene; V was cut back by 5 bases and J by 1 base. The CDR3 nucleotides read TGTGCCAGCAGCGTCGGGACAGGGTTTAACTATGGCTACACCTTC. Amino acids: CASSVGTGFNYGYTF.

This chain uses TRBV9 with TRBJ2-7; 11 nucleotides line up with TRBD1. From germline, CDR1 is SGDLS and CDR2 YYNGEE. The CDR3 spans 13 residues. The ends lost 8 bases at V and 7 bases at J; junction bases unmatched: 8. The CDR3 nucleotides read TGTGCCAGTTCAGGACAGGGGGCGCATGAGCAGTACTTC. Protein product: CASSGQGAHEQYF.

The V and J genes are TRBV19 and TRBJ1-4; D is ambiguous. The V gene lost 9 bases and the J gene lost 6 bases, with 8 bases spanning the gap. This CDR3 has 11 residues. Germline values: CDR1 LNHDA, CDR2 SQIVND (reference sequence). The chain's CDR3 is CASLAYEKLFF. The CDR3 DNA reads TGTGCCAGCCTGGCCTATGAAAAACTGTTTTTT.

The chain links TRBV19 to TRBJ1-1; unclear D gene. Per the germline V gene, CDR1 is LNHDA and CDR2 is SQIVND (reference sequence). The CDR3 consists of 13 residues. With 3 bases removed from V and 4 bases from J, the gap between germline ends came to 9 bases. CDR3 sequence: CASSIQVGTEAFF. DNA for the CDR3: TGTGCCAGTAGTATCCAGGTAGGCACTGAAGCTTTCTTT.

CDR3 nucleotides: TGTGCCAGTCGGGGACAGGGGGCAGGTAGCTATGGCTACACCTTC. It codes for CASRGQGAGSYGYTF. The chain combines TRBV19 with TRBJ1-2; 12 bases match TRBD1. This CDR3 has 15 amino acids. The J segment lost 4 bases and the V segment lost 8 bases, leaving 8 bases of the junction unmatched. The germline V gene has CDR1 LNHDA and CDR2 SQIVND (reference sequence).

This clone was observed a few times. The chain has TRBV5-1 and TRBJ2-7; D is possibly TRBD2 (5 bases). The CDR3 is made up of 15 amino acids. CDR1 is SGHRS, CDR2 YFSETQ, per germline. Trimming left V 1 base short and J 1 base short, with 12 bases between. The CDR3 here is CASSLRAVGSYEQYF. In DNA form, the CDR3 reads TGCGCCAGCAGCTTGAGAGCGGTAGGGTCCTACGAGCAGTACTTC.

The rearrangement joins TRBV23-1 to TRBJ2-5, with TRBD2 matching over 9 bases. TRBV23-1 belongs to the ORF category, with a function that is uncertain. There are 18 residues in the CDR3. V dropped 4 bases and J dropped 4; count of bases not matched to a gene: 16. The CDR3 loop is CASSLSLRASGTSETQYF. CDR3 nucleotide sequence: TGCGCCAGCAGTCTCAGCCTCCGGGCTAGCGGGACTTCAGAGACCCAGTACTTC.

CDR3 loop: CASTESTGGNEQFF. DNA of the CDR3: TGCGCCAGCACCGAATCAACAGGGGGGAATGAGCAGTTCTTC. The rearrangement joins TRBV5-1 to TRBJ2-1, with 8 positions matching TRBD1. J lost 7 bases, V lost 6 bases, and 9 bases had no gene match. In germline, CDR1 is SGHRS, CDR2 YFSETQ. This CDR3 region has 14 residues.

The CDR3: CASRPTSGRAFYEQYF. In nucleotides, the CDR3 is TGTGCCAGCAGACCCACTAGCGGGAGGGCCTTTTACGAGCAGTACTTC. This chain joins TRBV27 and TRBJ2-7, with 13 bases that match TRBD2. V lost 6 bases to trimming and J lost 4 bases; unmatched junction nucleotides: 9. CDR3 length: 16 amino acids. Germline loops: CDR1 MNHEY, CDR2 SMNVEV (reference sequence).

The chain couples TRBV9 to TRBJ2-2; 7 bases line up with TRBD2. The germline V gene encodes CDR1 SGDLS and CDR2 YYNGEE. V lost 3 bases, J lost 0 bases, and 8 bases stayed unmatched. The CDR3 consists of 17 residues. The CDR3 sequence is CASSDRGDYANTGELFF. The DNA of the CDR3 is TGTGCCAGCAGCGACCGAGGGGACTACGCGAACACCGGGGAGCTGTTTTTT.

The chain employs TRBV5-1 and TRBJ2-1, with TRBD2 matching 14 bases. Looked up from germline, CDR1 is SGHRS and CDR2 is YFSETQ. The length of the CDR3 is 15 residues. Trimming cost V 4 bases and J 9 bases; bases outside gene matches: 6. The CDR3 DNA sequence: TGCGCCAGCAGCGAGGGACTAGCGGGAGCCAGTGAGCAGTTCTTC. Protein product: CASSEGLAGASEQFF.

The chain is built from TRBV5-1 and TRBJ2-7; D perhaps matches TRBD1 (6 bases). V lost 0 bases to trimming and J lost 3 bases, with 10 bases between them. Germline loops: CDR1 SGHRS, CDR2 YFSETQ. The CDR3 loop spans 14 amino acids. The CDR3 here is CASSLGQDIYEQYF. CDR3 coding DNA: TGCGCCAGCAGCTTGGGACAGGACATCTACGAGCAGTACTTC. The full variable domain, completed using reference TRBV5-1 and TRBJ2-7, is KAGVTQTPRYLIKTRGQQVTLSCSPISGHRSVSWYQQTPGQGLQFLFEYFSETQRNKGNFPGRFSGRQFSNSRSEMNVSTLELGDSALYLCASSLGQDIYEQYFGPGTRLTVT.

This sequence joins TRBV27 and TRBJ2-1; TRBD2 matches at 7 bases. The CDR3 spans 16 residues. Per germline, CDR1 MNHEY and CDR2 SMNVEV (reference sequence). V lost 3 bases, J lost 0 bases, and 5 bases stayed unmatched. The DNA of the CDR3 is TGTGCCAGCAGTTTCCTAGCGGAAAGCTCCTACAATGAGCAGTTCTTC. This encodes CASSFLAESSYNEQFF.

The CDR3 here is CASSYRGRGTDTQYF. The CDR3 nucleotides are TGTGCCAGCAGTTACCGCGGTCGCGGCACAGATACGCAGTATTTT. The V gene is TRBV6-5, the J gene TRBJ2-3; D is uncertain. The CDR3 sequence is 15 residues long. Trimming took off 2 bases at V and 1 base at J, with 10 bases between the two ends. The germline V gene encodes CDR1 MNHEY and CDR2 SVGAGI.

This clone was seen more than once but under ten times. The chain carries TRBV28 and TRBJ2-1, with D maybe TRBD2 (6 bases). This CDR3 has 15 residues. V was clipped by 1 base and J by 0 bases, with 7 bases between them. CDR1 and CDR2 from the germline V gene are MDHEN and SYDVKM. CDR3 sequence (DNA): TGTGCCAGCAGTTTATACGGGAGCTCCTACAATGAGCAGTTCTTC. It encodes CASSLYGSSYNEQFF.

The chain is built from TRBV29-1 and TRBJ1-5, with 8 bases fitting TRBD1. The germline V gene has CDR1 SQVTM and CDR2 ANQGSEA. With 7 bases clipped from V and 4 bases from J, the junction kept 9 bases outside the gene matches. CDR3 length equals 14 residues. The DNA of the CDR3 is TGCAGCGCTTCGGAGGGGACAGGTAATCAGCCCCAGCATTTT. The encoded protein is CSASEGTGNQPQHF.

The rearrangement joins TRBV7-9 to TRBJ2-7, with TRBD2 matching 8 bases. Germline values: CDR1 SEHNR, CDR2 FQNEAQ (reference sequence). V shed 5 bases and J 0 bases; nucleotides not matched to a gene: 6. The CDR3 loop spans 15 amino acids. CDR3: CASSPGRGGSYEQYF. The CDR3, as DNA: TGTGCCAGCAGCCCCGGGAGGGGGGGCTCCTACGAGCAGTACTTC.

This clone has a handful of counts. The chain links TRBV21-1 to TRBJ2-2; TRBD1 is taken as the D call from the table, unchecked against the DNA. TRBV21-1 is flagged as a pseudogene. There are 19 residues in the CDR3. The CDR3 DNA reads TGTGCCAGGAAGGGGGCCAGGGGGGAAAAAATAACGAACACCGGGGAGCTGTTTTTT. This sequence encodes CARKGARGEKITNTGELFF.

The V gene is TRBV23-1, the J gene TRBJ2-5; 10 bases are shared with TRBD2. TRBV23-1 is known as an ORF, though its function is uncertain. The CDR3 totals 18 residues. J gave up 4 bases and V 3 bases, and 14 bases lay outside the gene matches. The CDR3 bases are TGCGCCAGCAGTCATCCGGTCAAGCGGGAGGGCCTCGGAGAGACCCAGTACTTC. Protein product: CASSHPVKREGLGETQYF.

The chain has TRBV7-9 and TRBJ1-4; 8 bases align to TRBD1. The length of the CDR3 is 17 residues. Germline CDR1 and CDR2: SEHNR and FQNEAQ (reference sequence). V shed 3 bases and J 0 bases; nucleotides not matched to a gene: 6. For the CDR3, the DNA is TGTGCCAGCAGCTTGCCGGGACAGGATGCAACTAATGAAAAACTGTTTTTT. This sequence encodes CASSLPGQDATNEKLFF.

This chain uses TRBV6-1 with TRBJ2-2, with TRBD1 identical over 10 bases. Germline lookup yields CDR1 MNHNS and CDR2 SASEGT. The CDR3 spans 15 residues. V shed 6 bases, J shed 5 bases, and the junction held 6 bases outside the gene matches. The CDR3 reads CASSWTGGGTGELFF. The CDR3 DNA reads as TGTGCCAGCAGCTGGACAGGGGGAGGGACCGGGGAGCTGTTTTTT.

This clone was found a few times. The chain couples TRBV5-6 to TRBJ2-1; 8 bases fit TRBD2. V lost 0 bases to trimming and J lost 12 bases; unmatched junction nucleotides: 8. The CDR3 spans 14 residues. Germline V gene sequence: CDR1 SGHDT, CDR2 YYEEEE. CDR3 in amino acids: CASSLAGGLDGQFF. The CDR3 DNA reads TGTGCCAGCAGCTTGGCGGGGGGGCTGGATGGGCAGTTCTTC.

The chain carries TRBV4-3 and TRBJ2-2; TRBD2 matches 9 bases. Germline-derived CDR1 and CDR2 are LGHNA and YSLEER. The trim removed 0 bases at V and 6 bases at J, leaving 17 bases unmatched. This CDR3 is 20 amino acids long. The CDR3 bases are TGCGCCAGCAGCCAAGATGTCTCCAAGGGGTTAGCGGGAGCGGCCGGGGAGCTGTTTTTT. It yields the protein CASSQDVSKGLAGAAGELFF.

The chain is built from TRBV7-6 and TRBJ2-2; TRBD2 matches at 14 bases. CDR3 length: 17 amino acids. Germline CDR1 SGHVS, CDR2 FNYEAQ. V was pared by 7 bases and J by 4 bases, with 8 bases of the junction left unmatched. The CDR3 loop reads CASTRLAGGPGTGELFF. The DNA for the CDR3 is TGTGCCAGCACTCGACTAGCGGGGGGGCCGGGCACCGGGGAGCTGTTTTTT.